The present entry profiles one T cell receptor (beta chain) with its context. Resections from corrective heart surgery provided thymus tissue. The CDR3 sequence is 17 residues long. Germline V CDR1 and CDR2: LNHDA, SQIVND (reference sequence). Trimming left V 2 bases short and J 0 bases short, with 14 bases between. The data are from a study of human thymus T cells. Assay used: immunoSEQ multiplex PCR; TCRdb lists only in-frame clones, some missing. The profile shows more than 70,000 clones, nearly 98% of them singletons. Sequenced input: thymus tissue. The receptor comes from a boy in the first two years of life with a congenital heart defect but otherwise immunologically healthy. This rearrangement joins TRBV19 to TRBJ2-1, with D maybe TRBD2 (5 bases). CDR3 amino acids: CASSIFPLAPSYNEQFF. As DNA, the CDR3 is TGTGCCAGTAGTATATTCCCCCTAGCCCCCTCCTACAATGAGCAGTTCTTC.